The rows below give T cell receptor beta chains drawn from one sample of a study of T cells after yellow fever vaccination. TCRdb reprocessed the 5' RACE reads with MiXCR, giving one entry per CDR3 protein. The sample consists of some 350,000 distinct CDR3 sequences, 11% of them appearing once. The source was PBMCs, collected on the day of the first yellow fever vaccination. These receptors were collected from a man aged 18-30 years who received the YFV17D yellow fever vaccine. The CDR3 runs from the conserved cysteine through the conserved F or W. Each record gives: clone size, V gene, D gene, J gene, CDR3 DNA, CDR3 protein. D genes are given only for firm matches. Rows may omit the clone size; those that give it use once, few, many or a size class.

>few|TRBV4-3|-|TRBJ1-1
TGCGCCAGCAGCCAAGGAACAGATATTGAAGCTTTCTTT
CASSQGTDIEAFF
>-|TRBV7-8|TRBD1|TRBJ1-1
TGTGCCAGCAGCCCGGACAGGGGAAGAGCTTTCTTT
CASSPDRGRAFF
>-|TRBV10-3|-|TRBJ1-2
TGTGCCATCAGTGAGTCCTACCTACGGCGGGCGGCTGGCTACACCTTC
CAISESYLRRAAGYTF
>many|TRBV5-1|-|TRBJ2-2
TGCGCCAGCAGCTTGACAGCGAACACCGGGGAGCTGTTTTTT
CASSLTANTGELFF
>few|TRBV20-1|-|TRBJ2-3
TGCAGTGCTCAGACGGTAACTAGCACAGATACGCAGTATTTT
CSAQTVTSTDTQYF
>few|TRBV7-9|-|TRBJ1-1
TGTGCCAGCAGCGAAACTGGGAGGGGCACTGAAGCTTTCTTT
CASSETGRGTEAFF
>few|TRBV7-9|TRBD1|TRBJ1-6
TGTGCCAGCAGCTCCGACAGGGTAAAGGCAAATTCACCCCTCCACTTT
CASSSDRVKANSPLHF
>few|TRBV7-8|-|TRBJ1-6
TGTGCCAGCAGCCCGGGTACCGTAGCCCTCCACTTT
CASSPGTVALHF
>many|TRBV7-6|-|TRBJ1-2
TGTGCCAGCAGCTTGGGCCCGGCCAAAGGGGACTATGGCTACACCTTC
CASSLGPAKGDYGYTF
>few|TRBV7-2|-|TRBJ1-5
TGTGCCAGCAGCTTCGGACAGAATCAGCCCCAGCATTTT
CASSFGQNQPQHF
>-|TRBV5-1|TRBD1|TRBJ2-2
TGCGCCAGCAGCCTCCGGGACAGGAGGAACACCGGGGAGCTGTTTTTT
CASSLRDRRNTGELFF
>few|TRBV20-1|TRBD2|TRBJ2-4
TGCAGTGCTAGACGGCGCGGGGGGAGCATTCAGTACTTC
CSARRRGGSIQYF
>few|TRBV20-1|TRBD2|TRBJ2-1
TGCAGTGCTACCACGGGAGGGGGGGCCAGTGAGCAGTTCTTC
CSATTGGGASEQFF
>few|TRBV3-1|-|TRBJ2-2
TGTGCCAGCAGCCGTTTGGACAGATGCGACGGGGAGCTGTTTTTT
CASSRLDRCDGELFF
>few|TRBV18|TRBD2|TRBJ2-7
TGTGCCAGCTCACCATCGACTAGCGGGGGGCGCTTCTACGAGCAGTACTTC
CASSPSTSGGRFYEQYF
>few|TRBV4-2|TRBD2|TRBJ2-2
TGTGCCAGCAGCCAAGACCTTCTTGGACTAGCGGGTACCGGGGAGCTGTTTTTT
CASSQDLLGLAGTGELFF
>-|TRBV4-2|TRBD2|TRBJ2-5
TGTGCCAGCAGCCAAGTTGGGACTAGGCCCGAAGAGACCCAGTACTTC
CASSQVGTRPEETQYF
>few|TRBV7-9|-|TRBJ1-2
TGTGCCAGCAGCTCTACCTTGGGGGAACCTAACTATGGCTACACCTTC
CASSSTLGEPNYGYTF
>many|TRBV5-1|-|TRBJ2-1
TGCGCCAGCAGCTTGGTTCCAGGCCATTACAATGAGCAGTTCTTC
CASSLVPGHYNEQFF
>-|TRBV30|-|TRBJ2-1
TGTGCCTGGAGTTCACAGGCCCTCGCGTTCTTC
CAWSSQALAFF
>-|TRBV5-6|-|TRBJ1-6
TGTGCCAGCAGCGGTGTCCACGAATCCCGACGGTCACCCCTCCACTTT
CASSGVHESRRSPLHF
>many|TRBV11-2|-|TRBJ2-1
TGTGCCAGCAGCTTAAGGGGGTACTCCTACAATGAGCAGTTCTTC
CASSLRGYSYNEQFF
>few|TRBV4-1|-|TRBJ1-3
TGCGCCAGCAGCCAATTTCGCAGGGGCTCTGGAAACACCATATATTTT
CASSQFRRGSGNTIYF
>-|TRBV18|TRBD1|TRBJ1-2
TGTGCCAGCTCCCCAGACAGGGCTAACTATGGCTACACCTTC
CASSPDRANYGYTF
>-|TRBV7-8|-|TRBJ2-2
TGTGCCAGCAGCGCCCATCCCCGCGCCGGGGAGCTGTTTTTT
CASSAHPRAGELFF